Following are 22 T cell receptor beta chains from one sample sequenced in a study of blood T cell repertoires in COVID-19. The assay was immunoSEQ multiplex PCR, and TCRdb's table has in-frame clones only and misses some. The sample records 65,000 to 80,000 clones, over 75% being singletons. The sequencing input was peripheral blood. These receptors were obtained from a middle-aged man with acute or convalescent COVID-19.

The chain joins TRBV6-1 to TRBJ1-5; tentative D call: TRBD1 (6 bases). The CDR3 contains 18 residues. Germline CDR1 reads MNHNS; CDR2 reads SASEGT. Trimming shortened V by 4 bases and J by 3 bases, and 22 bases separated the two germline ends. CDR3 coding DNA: TGTGCCAGCAGTGGGATTGGTGTAGGCCAGGGGATCAATCAGCCCCAGCATTTT. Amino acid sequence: CASSGIGVGQGINQPQHF.

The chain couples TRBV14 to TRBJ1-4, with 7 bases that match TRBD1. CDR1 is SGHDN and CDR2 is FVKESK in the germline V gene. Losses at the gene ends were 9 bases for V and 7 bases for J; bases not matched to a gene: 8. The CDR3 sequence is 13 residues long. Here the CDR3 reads CASTRQGGEKLFF. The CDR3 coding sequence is TGTGCCAGTACCCGACAGGGTGGTGAAAAACTGTTTTTT.

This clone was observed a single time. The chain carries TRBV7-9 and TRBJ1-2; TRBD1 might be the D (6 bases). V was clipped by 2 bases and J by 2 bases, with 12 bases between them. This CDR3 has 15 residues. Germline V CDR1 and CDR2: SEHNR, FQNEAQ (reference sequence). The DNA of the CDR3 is TGTGCCAGCAGCTTATACCAGGGGCGGAACTATGGCTACACCTTC. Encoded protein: CASSLYQGRNYGYTF. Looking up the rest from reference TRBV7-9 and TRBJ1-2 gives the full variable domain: DTGVSQNPRHKITKRGQNVTFRCDPISEHNRLYWYRQTLGQGPEFLTYFQNEAQLEKSRLLSDRFSAERPKGSFSTLEIQRTEQGDSAMYLCASSLYQGRNYGYTFGSGTRLTVV.

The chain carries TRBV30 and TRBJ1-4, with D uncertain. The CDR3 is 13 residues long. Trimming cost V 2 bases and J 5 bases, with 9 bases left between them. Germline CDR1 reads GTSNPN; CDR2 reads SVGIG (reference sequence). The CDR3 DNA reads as TGTGCCTGGAGTAACTCTAGGAATGAAAAACTGTTTTTT. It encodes CAWSNSRNEKLFF.

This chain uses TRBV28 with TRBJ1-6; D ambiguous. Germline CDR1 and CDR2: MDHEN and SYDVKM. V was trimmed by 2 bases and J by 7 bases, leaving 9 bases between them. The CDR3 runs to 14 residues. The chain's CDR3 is CASSLLGENSPLHF. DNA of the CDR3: TGTGCCAGCAGTTTACTCGGGGAGAATTCACCCCTCCACTTT.

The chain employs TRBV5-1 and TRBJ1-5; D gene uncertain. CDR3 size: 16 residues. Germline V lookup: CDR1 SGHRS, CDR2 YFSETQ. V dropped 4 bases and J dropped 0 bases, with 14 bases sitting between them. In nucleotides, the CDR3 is TGCGCCAGCAGCCCCGGCAGCGTCTATAGCAATCAGCCCCAGCATTTT. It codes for CASSPGSVYSNQPQHF.

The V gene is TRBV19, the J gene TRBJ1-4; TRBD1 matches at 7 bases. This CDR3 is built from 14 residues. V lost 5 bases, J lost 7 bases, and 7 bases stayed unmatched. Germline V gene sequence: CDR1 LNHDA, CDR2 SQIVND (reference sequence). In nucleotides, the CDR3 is TGTGCCAGTAGTTTTCATGGACAGGCTGAAAAACTGTTTTTT. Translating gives CASSFHGQAEKLFF.

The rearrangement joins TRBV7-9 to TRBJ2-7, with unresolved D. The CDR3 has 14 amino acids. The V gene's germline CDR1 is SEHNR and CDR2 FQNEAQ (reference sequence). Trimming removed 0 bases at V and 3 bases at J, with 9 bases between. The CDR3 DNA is TGTGCCAGCAGCTTAGCGGAGTACAACTACGAGCAGTACTTC. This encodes CASSLAEYNYEQYF.

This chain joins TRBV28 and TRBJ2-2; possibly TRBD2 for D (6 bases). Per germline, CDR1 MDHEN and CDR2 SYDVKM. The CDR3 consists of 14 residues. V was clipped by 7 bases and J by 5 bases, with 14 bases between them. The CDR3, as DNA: TGTGCCAGCACAGGACCAGGAGGGACCGGGGAGCTGTTTTTT. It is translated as CASTGPGGTGELFF.

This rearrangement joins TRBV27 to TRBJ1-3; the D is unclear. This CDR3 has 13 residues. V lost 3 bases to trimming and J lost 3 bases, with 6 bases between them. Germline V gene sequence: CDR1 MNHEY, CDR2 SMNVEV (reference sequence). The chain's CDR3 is CASSFQFGNTIYF. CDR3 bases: TGTGCCAGCAGTTTTCAGTTTGGAAACACCATATATTTT.

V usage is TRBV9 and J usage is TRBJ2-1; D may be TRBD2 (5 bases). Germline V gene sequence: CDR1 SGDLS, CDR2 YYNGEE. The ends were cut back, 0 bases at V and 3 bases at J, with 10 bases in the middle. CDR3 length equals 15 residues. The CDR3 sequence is CASSVAAALYNEQFF. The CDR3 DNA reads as TGTGCCAGCAGCGTAGCAGCGGCCCTCTACAATGAGCAGTTCTTC.

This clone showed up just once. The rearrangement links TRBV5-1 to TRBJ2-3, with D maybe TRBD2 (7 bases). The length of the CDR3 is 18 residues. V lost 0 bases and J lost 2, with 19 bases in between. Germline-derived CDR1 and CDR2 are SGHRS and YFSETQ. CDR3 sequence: CASSLGGRASGATDTQYF. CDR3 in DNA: TGCGCCAGCAGCTTGGGGGGGCGGGCTAGCGGTGCCACAGATACGCAGTATTTT.

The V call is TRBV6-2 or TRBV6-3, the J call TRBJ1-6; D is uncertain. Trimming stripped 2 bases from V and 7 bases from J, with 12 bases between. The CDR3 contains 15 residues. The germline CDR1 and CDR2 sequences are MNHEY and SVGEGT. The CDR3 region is CASSYPPSANSPLHF. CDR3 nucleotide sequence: TGTGCCAGCAGTTACCCCCCCAGCGCCAATTCACCCCTCCACTTT.

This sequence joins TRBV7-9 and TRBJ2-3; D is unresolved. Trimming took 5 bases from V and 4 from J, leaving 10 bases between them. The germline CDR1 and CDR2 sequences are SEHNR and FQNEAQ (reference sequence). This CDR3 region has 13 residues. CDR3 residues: CASSPRRADTQYF. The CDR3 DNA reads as TGTGCCAGCAGCCCCCGCCGGGCAGATACGCAGTATTTT.

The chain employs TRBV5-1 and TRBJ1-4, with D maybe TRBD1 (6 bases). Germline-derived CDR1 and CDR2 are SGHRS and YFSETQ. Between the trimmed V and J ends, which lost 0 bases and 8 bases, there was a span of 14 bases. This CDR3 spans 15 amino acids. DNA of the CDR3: TGCGCCAGCAGCTTGGCAACAGGGCAGAACGAAAAACTGTTTTTT. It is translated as CASSLATGQNEKLFF. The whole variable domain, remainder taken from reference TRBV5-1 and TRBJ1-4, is KAGVTQTPRYLIKTRGQQVTLSCSPISGHRSVSWYQQTPGQGLQFLFEYFSETQRNKGNFPGRFSGRQFSNSRSEMNVSTLELGDSALYLCASSLATGQNEKLFFGSGTQLSVL.

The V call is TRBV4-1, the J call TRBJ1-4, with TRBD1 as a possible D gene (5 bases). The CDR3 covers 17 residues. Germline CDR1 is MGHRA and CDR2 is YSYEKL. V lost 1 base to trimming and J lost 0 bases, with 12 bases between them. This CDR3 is CASSQVDSRPTNEKLFF. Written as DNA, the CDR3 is TGCGCCAGCAGCCAAGTAGACAGCCGTCCAACTAATGAAAAACTGTTTTTT.

CDR3 in DNA: TGTGCCAGCAGCGCGACAGGGGGCGGGACTGAAGCTTTCTTT. Amino acids: CASSATGGGTEAFF. V is TRBV6-4 and J is TRBJ1-1, with TRBD1 identical over 10 bases. CDR1 is MRHNA, CDR2 SNTAGT, per germline. Germline trimming cut 6 bases from V and 5 bases from J; bases unmatched to any gene: 6. The CDR3 spans 14 residues.

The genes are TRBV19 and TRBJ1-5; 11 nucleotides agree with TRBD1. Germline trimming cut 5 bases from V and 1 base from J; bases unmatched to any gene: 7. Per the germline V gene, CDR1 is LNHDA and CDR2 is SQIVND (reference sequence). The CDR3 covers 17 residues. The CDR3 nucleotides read TGTGCCAGTAGTTGGGGACAGGGGGTTAGGAGCAATCAGCCCCAGCATTTT. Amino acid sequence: CASSWGQGVRSNQPQHF.

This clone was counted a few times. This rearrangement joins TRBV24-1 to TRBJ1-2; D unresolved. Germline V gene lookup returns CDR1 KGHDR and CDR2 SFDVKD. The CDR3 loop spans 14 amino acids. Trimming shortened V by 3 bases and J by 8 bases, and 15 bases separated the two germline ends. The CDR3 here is CATSDPGRGRGYTF. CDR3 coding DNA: TGTGCCACCAGTGATCCCGGTCGGGGAAGGGGCTACACCTTC.

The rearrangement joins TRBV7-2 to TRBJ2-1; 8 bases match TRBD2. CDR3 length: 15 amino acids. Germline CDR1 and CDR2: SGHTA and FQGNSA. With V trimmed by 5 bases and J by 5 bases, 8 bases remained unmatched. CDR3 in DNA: TGTGCCAGCAGCCCAAGCGGGAGTGTGGACAATGAGCAGTTCTTC. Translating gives CASSPSGSVDNEQFF. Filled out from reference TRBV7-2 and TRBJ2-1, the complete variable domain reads GAGVSQSPSNKVTEKGKDVELRCDPISGHTALYWYRQSLGQGLEFLIYFQGNSAPDKSGLPSDRFSAERTGGSVSTLTIQRTQQEDSAVYLCASSPSGSVDNEQFFGPGTRLTVL.

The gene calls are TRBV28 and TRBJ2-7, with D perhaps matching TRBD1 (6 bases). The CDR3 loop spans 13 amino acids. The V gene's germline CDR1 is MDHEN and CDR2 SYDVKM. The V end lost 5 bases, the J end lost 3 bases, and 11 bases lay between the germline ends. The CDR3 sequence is CASSINRVYEQYF. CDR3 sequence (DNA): TGTGCCAGCAGTATAAACAGGGTCTACGAGCAGTACTTC.

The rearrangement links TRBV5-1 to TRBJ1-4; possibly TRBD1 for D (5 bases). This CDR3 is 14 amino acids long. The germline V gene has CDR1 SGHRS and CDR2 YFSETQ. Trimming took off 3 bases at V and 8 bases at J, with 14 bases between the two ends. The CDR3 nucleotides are TGCGCCAGCAGCTACGAGGGCCGGGGGGAAAAACTGTTTTTT. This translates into CASSYEGRGEKLFF.